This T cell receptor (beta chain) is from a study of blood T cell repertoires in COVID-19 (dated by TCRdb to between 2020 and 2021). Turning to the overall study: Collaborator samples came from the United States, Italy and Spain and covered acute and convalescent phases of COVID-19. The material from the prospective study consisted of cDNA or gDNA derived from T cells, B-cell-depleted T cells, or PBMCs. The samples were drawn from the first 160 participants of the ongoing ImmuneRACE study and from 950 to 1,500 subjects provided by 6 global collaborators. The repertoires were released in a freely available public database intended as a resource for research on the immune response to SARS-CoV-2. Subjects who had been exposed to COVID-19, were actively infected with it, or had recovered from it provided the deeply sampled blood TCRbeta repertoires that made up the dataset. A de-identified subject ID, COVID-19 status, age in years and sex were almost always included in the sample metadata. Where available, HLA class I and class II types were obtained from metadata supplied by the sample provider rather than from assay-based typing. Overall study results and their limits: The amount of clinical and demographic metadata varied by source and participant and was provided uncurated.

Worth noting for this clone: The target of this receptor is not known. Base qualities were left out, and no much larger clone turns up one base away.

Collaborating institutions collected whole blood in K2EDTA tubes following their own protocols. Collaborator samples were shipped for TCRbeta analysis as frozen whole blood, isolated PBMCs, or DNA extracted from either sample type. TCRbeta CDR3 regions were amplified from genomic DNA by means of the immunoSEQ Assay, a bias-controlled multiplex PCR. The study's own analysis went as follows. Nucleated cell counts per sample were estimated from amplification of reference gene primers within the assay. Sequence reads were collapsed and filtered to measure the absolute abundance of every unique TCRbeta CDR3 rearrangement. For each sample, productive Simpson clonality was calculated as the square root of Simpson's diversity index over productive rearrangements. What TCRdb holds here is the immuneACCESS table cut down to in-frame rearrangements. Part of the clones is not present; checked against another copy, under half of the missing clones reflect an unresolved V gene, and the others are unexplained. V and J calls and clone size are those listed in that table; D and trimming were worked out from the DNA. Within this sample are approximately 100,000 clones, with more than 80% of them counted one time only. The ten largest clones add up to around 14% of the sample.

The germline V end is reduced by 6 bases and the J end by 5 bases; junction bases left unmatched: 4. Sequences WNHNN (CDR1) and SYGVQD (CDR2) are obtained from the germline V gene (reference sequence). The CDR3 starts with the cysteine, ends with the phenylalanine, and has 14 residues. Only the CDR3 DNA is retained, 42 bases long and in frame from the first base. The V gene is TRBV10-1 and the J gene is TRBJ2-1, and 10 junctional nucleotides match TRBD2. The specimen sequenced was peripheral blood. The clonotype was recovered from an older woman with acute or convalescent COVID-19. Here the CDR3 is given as CASSPSGSHNEQFF. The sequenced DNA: TGCGCCAGCAGCCCTAGCGGGAGCCACAATGAGCAGTTCTTC.